This T cell receptor (beta chain) was identified in a study of cytomegalovirus exposure and HLA in healthy donors. Study-wide findings and caveats: More clonal expansion characterized HLA-associated TCR beta chains than equally common others in a later analysis. TCR beta sequences reportedly predicted most subjects' HLA-A and HLA-B alleles accurately.

About this clone: Its antigen is still unknown.

Donors sampled were nominally healthy, though unrecorded immune exposures were likely. PCR was performed using 60 Vbeta and 13 Jbeta primers. Sequencing used immunoSEQ multiplex PCR; TCRdb keeps in-frame clones, though not all of them. The repertoire consists of 100,000 to 150,000 clones, with 75% to 85% occurring once and the leading ten covering 8.1%. J gave up 8 bases and V 4 bases, and 7 bases lay outside the gene matches. The CDR3 covers 14 residues. Germline CDR1 and CDR2: WNHNN and SYGVQD (reference sequence). Sample: PBMCs. The chain employs TRBV10-1 and TRBJ2-1; 8 nucleotides agree with TRBD2. The TCR comes from a woman aged 50 to 60 in good health and CMV-seropositive. Here the CDR3 DNA reads TGCGCCAGCAGTGTAAGCGGGAGTGGGTATGAGCAGTTCTTC. Amino acid sequence: CASSVSGSGYEQFF.